Sequencing of this T cell receptor (beta chain) was carried out in a study of beta chain features in type 1 diabetes. Investigators reverse transcribed all isolated RNA, so they sequenced expressed TCRB transcripts. For naive, central memory and regulatory T cell samples, reads averaged around 3.8 million. Sequencing used immunoSEQ multiplex PCR; TCRdb keeps in-frame clones, though not all of them. This table has 150,000 to 190,000 clones, about a tenth appearing once. Notes on the study in general: HLA influence on TCRB rearrangement stayed unresolved here. Cells expressing TCR highly could be over-represented by cDNA sequencing. All four CD4+ subsets from Type 1 diabetes patients carried moderately but significantly shorter TCRB CDR3s.

The germline V gene encodes CDR1 MDHEN and CDR2 SYDVKM. V lost 3 bases and J lost 4, with 17 bases in between. The length of the CDR3 is 16 residues. In the case of this clone: Its antigen is unidentified.

The V and J genes are TRBV28 and TRBJ2-3; weak D call: TRBD2 (6 bases). The TCR comes from a man between 25 and 39 years old with type 1 diabetes. The sample comprised central memory CD4+ T cells from blood. The CDR3 loop is CASSLGRYAGSDTQYF. The CDR3 DNA sequence: TGTGCCAGCAGTTTGGGTCGGTATGCGGGATCAGATACGCAGTATTTT. Combining the CDR3 with reference TRBV28 and TRBJ2-3 gives the whole variable domain DVKVTQSSRYLVKRTGEKVFLECVQDMDHENMFWYRQDPGLGLRLIYFSYDVKMKEKGDIPEGYSVSREKKERFSLILESASTNQTSMYLCASSLGRYAGSDTQYFGPGTRLTVL.